Following are 8 T cell receptor beta chains from one sample sequenced in a study of early T cells in non-severe SARS-CoV-2 infection. One entry per CDR3 protein results from TCRdb running MiXCR on the 5' RACE reads. The profile covers 69,000 or so distinct CDR3 sequences, with about 9% appearing a single time and 4.5% to 6.5% taken by the ten largest. Sequences were obtained from whole blood. The receptors originated from an adult who was a healthcare worker with PCR-confirmed SARS-CoV-2 infection or an uninfected control (not recorded which).

This clonotype has only a few counts. The chain combines TRBV27 with TRBJ2-1; 9 bases map to TRBD2. Germline-derived CDR1 and CDR2 are MNHEY and SMNVEV (reference sequence). J lost 10 bases, V lost 3 bases, and 7 bases had no gene match. The length of the CDR3 is 14 residues. The CDR3 protein is CASSLMALAGEQFF. The CDR3 coding sequence is TGTGCCAGCAGTTTGATGGCGCTAGCGGGGGAGCAGTTCTTC.

A few counts support this clonotype. V usage is TRBV29-1 and J usage is TRBJ1-1, with TRBD1 identical over 8 bases. This CDR3 is 12 amino acids long. The V gene's germline CDR1 is SQVTM and CDR2 ANQGSEA. V was pared by 6 bases and J by 1 base, with 1 base of the junction left unmatched. CDR3 in DNA: TGCAGCGTAGGACAGGGGAACACTGAAGCTTTCTTT. Its protein is CSVGQGNTEAFF.

This clonotype was recorded a few times. The J gene is TRBJ2-5, the V gene TRBV11-2, with no clear D. CDR1 and CDR2 (germline): SGHAT, FQNNGV. The CDR3 loop spans 13 amino acids. The germline V and J ends were trimmed by 1 base and 5 bases, with 8 bases remaining between them. The CDR3 is CASSLVLRETQYF. CDR3 DNA sequence: TGTGCCAGCAGCTTAGTATTACGGGAGACCCAGTACTTC.

This clonotype was observed at least ten times. The chain uses TRBV28 and TRBJ1-4; the D gene is possibly TRBD1 (6 bases). The CDR3 loop spans 14 amino acids. V was shortened by 6 bases and J by 6 bases, with 14 bases between the two germline ends. Germline CDR1 is MDHEN and CDR2 is SYDVKM. For the CDR3, the DNA is TGTGCCAGCAGGCCCCACAGGGATGATGAAAAACTGTTTTTT. Encoded protein: CASRPHRDDEKLFF.

This clonotype was recorded at least ten times. The rearrangement uses TRBV18 and TRBJ2-2, with D possibly TRBD1 on 6 matching bases. In germline, CDR1 is KGHSH, CDR2 LQKENI. V lost 1 base and J 3 bases, leaving 12 bases between the germline ends. This CDR3 region has 16 residues. The CDR3 spells CASSPRGGVDTGELFF. CDR3 bases: TGTGCCAGCTCACCACGAGGGGGTGTGGACACCGGGGAGCTGTTTTTT.

The chain carries TRBV5-5 and TRBJ2-2, with TRBD1 matching over 9 bases. CDR3 length: 15 amino acids. The V gene end was trimmed by 4 bases and the J gene end by 4 bases; junction bases not matched to a gene: 5. CDR1 is SGHKS, CDR2 YYEKEE, per germline (reference sequence). The CDR3 DNA is TGTGCCAGCAGCCCACAGGGGGCGGTCACCGGGGAGCTGTTTTTT. It translates to CASSPQGAVTGELFF.

Of note for this clonotype: Mismatch with germline at one junction end may stem from a read error. This chain links TRBV5-1 with TRBJ2-3, with a tentative D call TRBD2 (6 bases). The germline V gene has CDR1 SGHRS and CDR2 YFSETQ. The CDR3 has 14 amino acids. The chain's CDR3 is CVSSLGGYEWTQYF. The DNA for the CDR3 is TGTGTCAGCAGCTTGGGGGGTTATGAATGGACGCAGTATTTT.

This clonotype showed up many times. The chain has TRBV6-6 and TRBJ2-1; 15 bases are shared with TRBD2. The CDR3 contains 16 residues. Per germline, CDR1 MNHNY and CDR2 SVGAGI (reference sequence). Trimming removed 7 bases from V and 8 bases from J; junction bases left unmatched: 9. CDR3 sequence: CASTPGLAGGPYEQFF. DNA of the CDR3: TGTGCCAGCACCCCCGGACTAGCGGGAGGGCCCTATGAGCAGTTCTTC.